This T cell receptor beta chain was captured in a study of T cells in Graves' hyperthyroidism and ophthalmopathy (dated by TCRdb to about 2019). For the wider study: Peripheral blood samples were taken at the time of initial diagnosis, prior to any treatment. An independent validation cohort of about 20 hyperthyroidism patients and over 15 patients who later progressed to ophthalmopathy tested prospective prediction of ophthalmopathy. TCR Vbeta CDR3 sequencing of some 140 peripheral blood samples (under 45 ophthalmopathy, about 74 hyperthyroidism and approximately 17 progressor patients) is reported in the paper. A discovery cohort of about a hundred patients, about 40 with Graves' ophthalmopathy and roughly 59 with stable Graves' hyperthyroidism, was used to find distinguishing TCR V-J signatures. In addition, the study compared T-cell repertoires in thyroid tissue and in blood from five to seven Graves' hyperthyroidism patients. The 100 discovery patients were randomly split 7:3 into training and test sets. After sampling, hyperthyroidism patients received methimazole starting at 30 mg daily, and ophthalmopathy patients received high-dose intravenous methylprednisolone.

The TCR beta CDR3 regions were amplified from RNA transcripts. A first-round RT-PCR of the TCR CDR3 used the HTBI primer set with the Qiagen OneStep RT-PCR kit. Libraries were constructed in a second round of multiplex PCR, after which size selection and purification were performed. The libraries were sequenced on an Illumina HiSeq2000 using paired-end 100 bp reads. Turning to the authors' computational methods: SOAPnuke was used to process the raw data, with reads discarded if the reads contained adapters or uncalled bases, had a mean Phred below 15, or lacked an exact constant-primer or identifier match. COPE v1.2.5 was used to merge high-quality paired reads, and clonotypes were defined as unique nucleotide sequences. Clonotypes were aligned to IMGT TRBV, TRBD and TRBJ reference segments using MiTCR v1.1. Analysis was restricted to V-J combinations with a frequency above 0.0001, which covered 98% to 99.2% of repertoires. A TCS score was defined as the ratio of F50 (clonal expansion) to E x V (chaos), with BLOSUM62-based TCRdist applied between CDR3 peptides within each V-J. Welch's t-statistics and random forest reduced fewer than 550 V-J features to around 14, which were used in a naive Bayes classifier (R e1071). TCRdb handled the public reads itself, with Q25 trimming in fastp and clone calling in MiXCR, and kept productive beta chains. Identical CDR3 protein sequences are pooled into one entry, listed with their most common genes and DNA. TCRdb, not the authors, supplied the V and J calls. In this sample the table shows about 640,000 distinct CDR3 sequences, about 20% of which occur a single time. The top ten hold 30% to 40% of the sample.

Note on this clonotype: The specificity of this receptor is unknown. No base quality values were provided; no much bigger clone lies one nucleotide off.

Beyond this particular receptor, the publication reports: Sample size was not statistically predetermined, and investigators were not blinded to group allocation. Most expanded thyroid clonotypes (frequency above 0.001) were also found in blood, which suggests that blood repertoires may mirror thyroid immune responses. In cross-validation, a model built on a 13 V-J signature told ophthalmopathy apart from stable hyperthyroidism with about 90% sensitivity and roughly 83% specificity, and in testing the same model reached 80%/75%. In validation, the model predicted progression to ophthalmopathy with over 60% sensitivity and approximately 78% specificity, a median of roughly seven months before onset.

Spanning cysteine to phenylalanine, the CDR3 consists of 11 amino acids. Kept here is only the CDR3 DNA, which spans 33 bases and is read in frame from base 1. V loses 1 base, J loses 5 bases, and the germline ends lie 6 bases apart. CDR1 SQVTM and CDR2 ANQGSEA are derived from the germline V gene. In the ophthalmopathy patients, disease was moderately to severely active, with a Clinical Activity Score of 3 or more, a NOSPECS grade of 4 or more, and a duration of less than 3 months. Patients with uncontrolled infections, other autoimmune diseases, pregnancy or lactation were excluded. Clinical symptoms, serum thyroxine and TRAb, thyroid ultrasound, and orbital computed tomography formed the basis for the diagnoses. PBMCs were isolated from about 10 ml of fresh peripheral blood by Ficoll-Paque density gradient centrifugation. Total RNA was extracted using Trizol reagent, and RNA quality was assessed on an Agilent 2100 Bioanalyzer.

The rearrangement combines TRBV29-1 with TRBJ2-7, with the D gene too uncertain to name. The clonotype comes from a young man with Graves' ophthalmopathy. Specimen: blood. The CDR3 loop reads CSVEGRDEQYF. At the DNA level, the sequence is TGCAGCGTTGAAGGCCGGGACGAGCAGTACTTC.